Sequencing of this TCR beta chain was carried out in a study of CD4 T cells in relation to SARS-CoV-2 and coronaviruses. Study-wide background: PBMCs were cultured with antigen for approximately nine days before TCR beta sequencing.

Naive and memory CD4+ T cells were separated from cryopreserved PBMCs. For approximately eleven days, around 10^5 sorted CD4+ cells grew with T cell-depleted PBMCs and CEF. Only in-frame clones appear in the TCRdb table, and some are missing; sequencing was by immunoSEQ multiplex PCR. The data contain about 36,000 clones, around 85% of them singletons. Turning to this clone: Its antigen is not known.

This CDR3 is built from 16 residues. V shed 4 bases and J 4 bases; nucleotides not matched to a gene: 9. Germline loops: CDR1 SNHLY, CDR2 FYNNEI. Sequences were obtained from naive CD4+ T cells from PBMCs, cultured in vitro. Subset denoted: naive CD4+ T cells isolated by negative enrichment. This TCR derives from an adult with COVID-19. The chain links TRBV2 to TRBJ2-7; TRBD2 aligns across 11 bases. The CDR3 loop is CASSGLIAGGPYEQYF. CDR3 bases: TGTGCCAGCAGTGGGCTGATAGCGGGAGGGCCTTACGAGCAGTACTTC.